The following is a TCR beta chain sequence with its context. Antigen specificity is unknown. The CDR3 is made up of 14 amino acids. Trimming at V came to 5 bases and at J to 7 bases, leaving 6 bases not matched to a gene. This record comes from a study of T cell repertoires in cytomegalovirus infection. Overall study findings and caveats: Cumulative public TCR beta family frequency identified CMV carriers with the relevant HLA.

TCRdb itself ran the reads through MiXCR, one entry per CDR3 protein. This sample has some 150,000 distinct CDR3 sequences, with about a quarter found just once. The TCR sequence derives from a human donor in good health (CMV status not recorded). Some clones in this sample may be carry-over from other donors' samples. The chain joins TRBV12-3 or TRBV12-4 to TRBJ2-2, with 8 bases aligning to TRBD1. The sequenced material came from PBMCs. The CDR3 loop is CASSPTGESGELFF. DNA for the CDR3: TGTGCCAGCAGTCCGACAGGGGAGAGCGGGGAGCTGTTTTTT.